The T cell receptor (beta chain) described here comes from a study of blood T cell repertoires in COVID-19. Germline assignment: CDR1 SGHRS and CDR2 YFSETQ. The CDR3 contains 15 residues. The ends lost 4 bases at V and 0 bases at J; junction bases unmatched: 5. Profiling relied on immunoSEQ multiplex PCR, and the TCRdb table lists in-frame clones only, not all of them. This sample carries around 220,000 clones, over 75% of them seen once, and the ten largest clones take approximately 4.8%. Sequencing used peripheral blood. This clonotype originated in a man aged 50-60 years with acute or convalescent COVID-19. The chain recombines TRBV5-1 with TRBJ1-1, with 8 positions matching TRBD1. The CDR3, as DNA: TGCGCCAGCAGCGTGACAGGGGTACTGAACACTGAAGCTTTCTTT. Its translation: CASSVTGVLNTEAFF.